These 20 T cell receptor beta chains were all obtained from the same sample, sequenced in a study of blood T cells in healthy people across ages. Together with a sample-barcoded 5' primer, a J-beta primer mix was included in a second PCR lasting about 7 to 11 cycles. MiXCR, run by TCRdb on the 5' RACE reads, gives a single entry per CDR3 protein. The sample has around 1,800,000 distinct CDR3 sequences; roughly two fifths are singletons. Sequenced input: blood. The receptors here all came from a human donor in good health.

The chain employs TRBV4-1 and TRBJ2-7, with TRBD1 matching 7 bases. In germline, CDR1 is MGHRA, CDR2 YSYEKL. CDR3 size: 17 residues. With 0 bases clipped from V and 1 base from J, the junction kept 9 bases outside the gene matches. The CDR3 region is CASSQETASGGSYEQYF. CDR3 nucleotide sequence: TGCGCCAGCAGCCAAGAAACGGCGTCAGGGGGATCCTACGAGCAGTACTTC.

The gene calls are TRBV29-1 and TRBJ2-1; a weak D match, TRBD2 (5 bases). Germline CDR1 SQVTM, CDR2 ANQGSEA. The CDR3 spans 10 residues. Between the trimmed V and J ends, which lost 5 bases and 7 bases, there was a span of 6 bases. Here the CDR3 DNA reads TGCAGCGTTTGGGAGAATGAGCAGTTCTTC. Residues: CSVWENEQFF.

In its sample, this clonotype was seen a few times. This chain's CDR3 is CASSPQGPHEQYF. CDR3 DNA sequence: TGTGCCAGCAGCCCGCAGGGCCCCCACGAGCAGTACTTC. The chain joins TRBV7-2 to TRBJ2-7, with D possibly being TRBD1 (5 bases). Trimming pared 5 bases from V and 5 bases from J, leaving 13 bases between. Germline CDR1 and CDR2: SGHTA and FQGNSA. The CDR3 sequence is 13 residues long.

V gene TRBV10-3 combines with J gene TRBJ2-3; 8 nucleotides align to TRBD2. The J segment lost 6 bases and the V segment lost 3 bases, leaving 11 bases of the junction unmatched. Germline CDR1 and CDR2: ENHRY and SYGVKD. The CDR3 loop spans 16 amino acids. CDR3 DNA: TGTGCCATCAGTGATTTCAAGCGGGGGACCTGGGATACGCAGTATTTT. Translated: CAISDFKRGTWDTQYF.

This clonotype was detected only a few times. The junction differs from germline at one of its ends, possibly a read error. The chain uses TRBV7-8 and TRBJ2-1; 8 bases agree with TRBD2. From germline, CDR1 is SGHVS and CDR2 FQNEAQ. The CDR3 contains 16 residues. The CDR3 sequence is CASSPDPGGSYNGQFF. The DNA of the CDR3 is TGTGCCAGCAGCCCCGACCCGGGGGGGTCTTACAATGGGCAGTTCTTC.

The rearrangement links TRBV12-3 or TRBV12-4 to TRBJ1-2; no firm D call. The CDR3 is made up of 12 amino acids. The V end lost 7 bases, the J end lost 4 bases, and 10 bases lay between the germline ends. The CDR3 bases are TGTGCCAGCAACTCTAGAGGCTATGGCTACACCTTC. This sequence encodes CASNSRGYGYTF.

A word on this clonotype: One junction end does not reproduce the germline sequence, and a read error may be involved. This chain connects TRBV6-2 or TRBV6-3 to TRBJ1-2; 7 nucleotides match TRBD1. This CDR3 comprises 13 residues. Germline CDR1 reads MNHEY; CDR2 reads SVGEGT. The CDR3 loop reads CAGSLTGEGGYTF. The CDR3 DNA follows: TGTGCCGGCAGTCTAACAGGGGAAGGGGGCTACACCTTC.

This clonotype showed up just a few times. This sequence joins TRBV5-5 and TRBJ2-7; TRBD1 aligns across 7 bases. Germline lookup yields CDR1 SGHKS and CDR2 YYEKEE (reference sequence). The ends lost 0 bases at V and 2 bases at J; junction bases unmatched: 5. The CDR3 is made up of 15 amino acids. DNA of the CDR3: TGTGCCAGCAGCTTGGTGGACAGGTCACCCTACGAGCAGTACTTC. It translates to CASSLVDRSPYEQYF.

Points on this clonotype: One end of the junction does not line up with germline, which may come from a read error. The J gene is TRBJ2-4, the V gene TRBV7-9, with D perhaps TRBD2 (5 bases). CDR3 size: 15 residues. Germline lookup yields CDR1 SEHNR and CDR2 FQNEAQ (reference sequence). CDR3 DNA sequence: TGCGCCAGCAGCACCTACCGAGGGTCCAAAAACATTCAGTACTTC. This sequence encodes CASSTYRGSKNIQYF.

The chain uses TRBV6-2 or TRBV6-3 and TRBJ2-3, with a possible D match to TRBD2 (5 bases). There are 17 residues in the CDR3. Germline loops: CDR1 MNHEY, CDR2 SVGEGT. Deletions cut 3 bases from V and 2 bases from J, with 18 bases between. DNA for the CDR3: TGTGCCAGCAGTTATGGGGAGAAGGATCACTTCACAGATACGCAGTATTTT. Its protein product is CASSYGEKDHFTDTQYF.

The gene calls are TRBV6-2 or TRBV6-3 and TRBJ2-4, with TRBD2 identical over 8 bases. This CDR3 has 15 amino acids. Unmatched junction bases numbered 8, after V lost 8 bases and J lost 2 bases. Germline CDR1 MNHEY, CDR2 SVGEGT. In DNA form, the CDR3 reads TGTGCCAGCGCCCCGGGACTAGGAACCAAAAACATTCAGTACTTC. This sequence encodes CASAPGLGTKNIQYF.

The V call is TRBV7-9, the J call TRBJ1-1; TRBD1 aligns across 10 bases. Germline assignment: CDR1 SEHNR and CDR2 FQNEAQ (reference sequence). Trimming removed 2 bases from V and 10 bases from J; junction bases left unmatched: 10. The CDR3 runs 15 residues. In nucleotides, the CDR3 is TGTGCCAGCAGCTTAAGGACCGTGCGGGACAGGGGAGCTTTCTTT. This encodes CASSLRTVRDRGAFF.

V gene TRBV7-2 combines with J gene TRBJ2-5; TRBD2 matches 10 bases. The CDR3 length is 16 residues. The junction had 10 bases not matched to a gene; V was cut back by 5 bases and J by 4 bases. In germline, CDR1 is SGHTA, CDR2 FQGNSA. In DNA form, the CDR3 reads TGTGCCAGCAGCCCAAGCGGGGGGGCCTCGGTAGAGACCCAGTACTTC. Translation: CASSPSGGASVETQYF.

The V and J genes are TRBV12-3 or TRBV12-4 and TRBJ2-3; TRBD2 might be the D (6 bases). With 5 bases removed from V and 5 bases from J, the gap between germline ends came to 23 bases. The CDR3 totals 17 residues. The DNA of the CDR3 is TGTGCCAGCAGTCCAAATGGCCGCGGGGTGAGTTTAGATACGCAGTATTTT. Translating gives CASSPNGRGVSLDTQYF.

On this clonotype itself: The junction does not match germline at one end; this may be a read error. The chain is built from TRBV4-2 and TRBJ1-1; TRBD1 might be the D (6 bases). This CDR3 has 16 amino acids. The V gene's germline CDR1 is LGHNA and CDR2 YNFKEQ. The CDR3 DNA is TGTGCCAGCAGCCAAGATGATAGGCAGGGGAACGCTGAAGCTTTCTTT. Its translation: CASSQDDRQGNAEAFF.

The rearrangement links TRBV7-2 to TRBJ1-4; D is ambiguous. Trimming took 1 base from V and 5 from J, leaving 8 bases between them. Germline loops: CDR1 SGHTA, CDR2 FQGNSA. The CDR3 is made up of 14 amino acids. The CDR3 here is CASSLDSGNEKLFF. In DNA form, the CDR3 reads TGTGCCAGCAGCTTAGATTCCGGGAATGAAAAACTGTTTTTT.

The CDR3 protein is CASSFLPAGIGGETQYF. DNA for the CDR3: TGTGCCAGCAGCTTCTTACCGGCAGGGATAGGAGGAGAGACCCAGTACTTC. The J gene is TRBJ2-7, the V gene TRBV5-6; D tentatively reads TRBD1 or TRBD2 (5 bases each). The last part of the DNA fits TRBJ2-5 better; the J call may be wrong. Germline lookup yields CDR1 SGHDT and CDR2 YYEEEE. The CDR3 consists of 17 residues.

This clonotype has ten or more counts. A much larger clone is a single base away; this may be a read error. V and J are TRBV7-9 and TRBJ2-5, with a possible D match to TRBD1 (6 bases). The germline V gene encodes CDR1 SEHNR and CDR2 FQNEAQ (reference sequence). This CDR3 has 13 amino acids. V was clipped by 5 bases and J by 1 base, with 8 bases between them. CDR3 nucleotides: TGTGCCAGCAGCCGGGACATCCAAGAGACCCAGTACTTC. It translates to CASSRDIQETQYF. The full variable domain, completed using reference TRBV7-9 and TRBJ2-5, is DTGVSQNPRHKITKRGQNVTFRCDPISEHNRLYWYRQTLGQGPEFLTYFQNEAQLEKSRLLSDRFSAERPKGSFSTLEIQRTEQGDSAMYLCASSRDIQETQYFGPGTRLLVL.

As regards this clonotype: A read error may produce the germline difference seen at one junction end. The CDR3 here is CATSSLWTSGNYNEQFF. The CDR3 DNA sequence: TGTGCCACCAGTTCCCTCTGGACTAGCGGAAACTACAATGAGCAGTTCTTC. The chain couples TRBV12-3 or TRBV12-4 to TRBJ2-1; 10 bases map to TRBD2. This CDR3 has 17 residues.

This clonotype has just a few counts. The chain joins TRBV7-9 to TRBJ1-4, with D possibly being TRBD1 (5 bases). The CDR3 has 16 residues. The germline V and J ends were trimmed by 5 bases and 8 bases, with 21 bases remaining between them. In germline, CDR1 is SEHNR, CDR2 FQNEAQ (reference sequence). Here the CDR3 DNA reads TGTGCCAGCAGCGCCCCAACTCCGGGGGTGGAAGAAAAACTGTTTTTT. Its protein is CASSAPTPGVEEKLFF.